This T cell receptor beta chain came from a study of identical twins (dated by TCRdb to the mid-2010s). The study in broad terms: To test whether fetal clonotypes persist, the study used deep sequencing on TCR alpha and beta repertoires from monozygotic twins, unrelated adults of various ages, and cord blood. Replicate twin experiments were performed at different times using different library preparation protocols to rule out contamination.

Points the paper makes about the study in general: The excess sharing between twins in beta out-of-frame sequences was weaker because fewer shared sequences reduced the signal-to-noise ratio. In monozygotic twins, out-of-frame TCR alpha sharing was systematically underestimated by recombination models, although the models agreed with sharing between unrelated individuals. Fewer insertions were carried by abundant cord blood beta clonotypes, a similar but weaker trend appeared in young adult naive repertoires, and no such trend appeared in memory repertoires. Compared with coincidental sharing between unrelated individuals, out-of-frame TCR alpha sequences shared between twins had an excess of sequences with low generation probability. Invariant T cells such as MAIT and iNKT could partly confound zero-insertion analyses, although diverse VJ usage argued against such confounding for most clonotypes. Because the same donors could not be followed over many years, the conclusions depended on cross-sectional statistical analysis.

On this clonotype itself: Its antigen has not been determined. Nothing much larger sits one base from this clone, and base qualities are not available.

The V and J ends are trimmed by 6 bases and 1 base, leaving 12 bases between them. CDR1 is given as SEHNR and CDR2 as FQNEAQ, both from the germline V gene (reference sequence). Its CDR3 holds 14 amino acids, cysteine through phenylalanine. The CDR3 DNA has 42 bases and is translated from base 1. Library preparation used 5' RACE. The instrument given in TCRdb is Illumina HiSeq 2000. Template switching added a universal primer binding site, and the final cDNA carried a unique molecular identifier that allowed TCR cDNA molecules to be counted accurately. Specific primers in the conserved constant-segment region were used to synthesize first-strand cDNA for TCR alpha and beta chains. To control for contamination, each cDNA library was double barcoded with a SMART-Mk sample barcode plus Illumina barcodes. TruSeq adapter sequences and Illumina sample barcodes were added in two successive PCR steps. The Illumina HiSeq platform was used with custom primers to sequence TCR alpha and beta cDNA libraries. The original methods were these. Raw reads were processed with MiGEC to extract unique molecular identifiers, and MiXCR was used to determine CDR3 positions. Recombination models were inferred per individual with the repgenHMM and IGoR tools using an EM algorithm. Shared clonotypes were analyzed with the tcR package in R, and sharing was normalized by the product of cloneset sizes. To study raw recombination without the effects of thymic and clonal selection, out-of-frame nonproductive sequences were analyzed. TCRdb redid the processing of the public reads, applying fastp at Q25 and MiXCR, and retained in-frame beta chains. Each entry is one CDR3 protein sequence, shown with its most common DNA and genes. These V and J calls rely on TCRdb rather than the paper's analysis. This sample lists 400,000 to 550,000 distinct CDR3 sequences; approximately 22% were detected once. The ten most abundant clones make up around 0.9% of the sample.

Every donor in the study was a healthy Caucasian. The twin cohort consisted of three pairs of female monozygotic twins, all aged about 18 to 29 years. CD4+ and CD8+ T cell populations were isolated with positive isolation kits from Invitrogen. The sample also formed part of further work on T cells expressing NK-cell markers. In that second paper, the authors write: Fewer than ten donors provided sorted CD3+CD56+NKG2C+, CD3+CD56+NKG2C- and CD3+CD56-NKG2C+ T-cell subsets, whose TCR beta-chain repertoires were profiled. Seven of the eight sequenced donors were HCMV-seropositive and one was HCMV-seronegative. In several experiments an anti-gammadeltaTCR antibody was added to restrict sorting to alphabetaTCR-expressing T cells. In over five donors, the dominant CD3+CD56+NKG2C+ clonotypes were found to rank among the top 10 CD8+ clonotypes and to make up about 1.0-8% of CD8+ T cells. Those dominant clonotypes were again the most abundant among CD3+CD56-NKG2C+ cells in a handful of donors, at about 25-65%. Whether the expanded NKG2C-expressing T cell clones were specific for HCMV antigens was left unclear. The eight sequenced donors were randomly selected healthy volunteers, three men and five women. To determine HCMV serostatus, a commercial ELISA kit was used to detect HCMV-specific IgG in serum. MIGEC was used to demultiplex reads and group the reads by UMI, and MiTCR was used to assemble and quantify clonotypes. Only TCR cDNA sequences supported by at least two reads were kept to exclude erroneous sequences. The tcR package was used for downstream repertoire analysis, and clonotypes were matched across fractions by CDR3 nucleotide sequence plus V segment. VDJmatch was used to annotate antigen specificity against VDJdb, with one amino acid substitution in CDR3 allowed.

The TCR originated in a woman in her late teens or twenties in good health. The chain employs TRBV7-9 and TRBJ1-1; the D gene is possibly TRBD1, with 5 bases matching. Sequences were obtained from CD4+ T cells sorted from blood. The DNA sequence reads TGTGCCAGCAGGTTGAGGGGAAGGAACACTGAAGCTTTCTTT. This yields the protein CASRLRGRNTEAFF.